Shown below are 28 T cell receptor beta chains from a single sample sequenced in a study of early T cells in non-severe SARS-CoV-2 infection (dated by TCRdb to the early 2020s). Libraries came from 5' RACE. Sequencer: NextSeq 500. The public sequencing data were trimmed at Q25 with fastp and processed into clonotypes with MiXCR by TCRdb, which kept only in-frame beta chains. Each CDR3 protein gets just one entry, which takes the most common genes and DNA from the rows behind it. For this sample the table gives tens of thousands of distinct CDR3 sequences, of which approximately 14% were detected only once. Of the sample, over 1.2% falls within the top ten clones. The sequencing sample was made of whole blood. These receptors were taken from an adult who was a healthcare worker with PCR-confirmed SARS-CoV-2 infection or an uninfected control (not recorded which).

CDR3 sequence: CASSLVGGFQETQYF. CDR3 nucleotide sequence: TGTGCCAGCAGCTTGGTAGGGGGCTTCCAAGAGACCCAGTACTTC. The chain employs TRBV5-4 and TRBJ2-5; 7 positions agree with TRBD1. The CDR3 extends over 15 amino acids. V lost 0 bases to trimming and J lost 1 base; unmatched junction nucleotides: 3. Germline V gene sequence: CDR1 SGHNT, CDR2 YYREEE (reference sequence). The full variable domain, rest sourced from reference TRBV5-4 and TRBJ2-5, is ETGVTQSPTHLIKTRGQQVTLRCSSQSGHNTVSWYQQALGQGPQFIFQYYREEENGRGNFPPRFSGLQFPNYSSELNVNALELDDSALYLCASSLVGGFQETQYFGPGTRLLVL.

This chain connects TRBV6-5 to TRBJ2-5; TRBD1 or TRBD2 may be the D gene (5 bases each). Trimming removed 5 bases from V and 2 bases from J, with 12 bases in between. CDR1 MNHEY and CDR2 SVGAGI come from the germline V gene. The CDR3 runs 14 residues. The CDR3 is CASSAWDGQETQYF. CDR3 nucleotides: TGTGCCAGCAGTGCCTGGGACGGACAAGAGACCCAGTACTTC.

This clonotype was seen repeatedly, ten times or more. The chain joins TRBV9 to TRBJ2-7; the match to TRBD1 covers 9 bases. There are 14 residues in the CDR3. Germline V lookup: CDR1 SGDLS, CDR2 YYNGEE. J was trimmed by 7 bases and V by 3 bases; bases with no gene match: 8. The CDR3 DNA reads TGTGCCAGCAGCGAGGGACAGGGTTTGGAGGAGCAGTACTTC. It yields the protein CASSEGQGLEEQYF.

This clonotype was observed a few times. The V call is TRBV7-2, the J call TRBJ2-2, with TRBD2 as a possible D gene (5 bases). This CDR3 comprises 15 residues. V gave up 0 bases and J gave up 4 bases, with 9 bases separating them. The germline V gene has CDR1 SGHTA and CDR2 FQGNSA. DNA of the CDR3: TGTGCCAGCAGCTTAGCTCCCCGGGGCACCGGGGAGCTGTTTTTT. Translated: CASSLAPRGTGELFF.

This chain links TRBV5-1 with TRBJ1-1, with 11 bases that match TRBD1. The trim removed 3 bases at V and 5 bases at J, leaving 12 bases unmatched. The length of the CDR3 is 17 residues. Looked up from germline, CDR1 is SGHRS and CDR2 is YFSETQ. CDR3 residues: CASSSNPGTGGNTEAFF. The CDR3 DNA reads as TGCGCCAGCAGCTCGAATCCCGGGACAGGGGGAAATACTGAAGCTTTCTTT.

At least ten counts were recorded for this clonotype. CDR3 in DNA: TGTGCCAGTAGTATTGGTGGTGAAGCTTTCTTT. Its translation: CASSIGGEAFF. This chain connects TRBV19 to TRBJ1-1; the D is unclear. CDR1 is LNHDA and CDR2 is SQIVND in the germline V gene (reference sequence). CDR3 size: 11 residues. The germline V and J ends were trimmed by 3 bases and 7 bases, with 6 bases remaining between them.

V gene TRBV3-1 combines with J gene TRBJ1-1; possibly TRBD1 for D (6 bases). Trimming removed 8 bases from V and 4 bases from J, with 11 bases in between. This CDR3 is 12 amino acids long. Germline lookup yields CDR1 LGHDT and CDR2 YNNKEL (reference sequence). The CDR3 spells CASLGGGTEAFF. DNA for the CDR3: TGTGCCAGCTTGGGAGGGGGCACTGAAGCTTTCTTT. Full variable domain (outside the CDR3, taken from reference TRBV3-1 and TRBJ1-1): DTAVSQTPKYLVTQMGNDKSIKCEQNLGHDTMYWYKQDSKKFLKIMFSYNNKELIINETVPNRFSPKSPDKAHLNLHINSLELGDSAVYFCASLGGGTEAFFGQGTRLTVV.

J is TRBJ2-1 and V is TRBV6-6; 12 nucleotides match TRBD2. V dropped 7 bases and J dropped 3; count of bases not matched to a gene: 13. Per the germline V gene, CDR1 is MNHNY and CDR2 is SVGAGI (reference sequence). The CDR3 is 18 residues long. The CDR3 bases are TGTGCCAGCACTCCGAGGGCTAGCGGGGGGGCAATCTACAATGAGCAGTTCTTC. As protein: CASTPRASGGAIYNEQFF.

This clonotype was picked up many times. The CDR3 sequence: CASSRLQTGQTYEQYF. The CDR3 nucleotides read TGTGCCAGCAGTCGGTTGCAGACGGGACAGACCTACGAGCAGTACTTC. The chain is built from TRBV27 and TRBJ2-7; TRBD1 aligns across 7 bases. Per germline, CDR1 MNHEY and CDR2 SMNVEV (reference sequence). This CDR3 spans 16 amino acids. Unmatched junction bases numbered 12, after V lost 5 bases and J lost 2 bases.

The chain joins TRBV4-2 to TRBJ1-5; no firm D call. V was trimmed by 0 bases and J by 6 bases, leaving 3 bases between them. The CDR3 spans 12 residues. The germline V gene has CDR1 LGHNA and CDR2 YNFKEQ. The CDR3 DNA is TGTGCCAGCAGCCAAGATGGTCAGCCCCAGCATTTT. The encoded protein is CASSQDGQPQHF.

This chain's CDR3 is CSAGEVEQYF. In DNA form, the CDR3 reads TGCAGTGCTGGCGAAGTTGAGCAGTACTTC. This chain links TRBV20-1 with TRBJ2-7, with no clear D. Germline values: CDR1 DFQATT, CDR2 SNEGSKA (reference sequence). The CDR3 contains 10 residues. V was pared by 5 bases and J by 7 bases, with 9 bases between.

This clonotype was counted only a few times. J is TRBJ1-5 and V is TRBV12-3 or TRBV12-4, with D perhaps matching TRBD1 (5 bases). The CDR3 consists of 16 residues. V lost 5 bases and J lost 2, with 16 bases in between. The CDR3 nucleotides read TGTGCCAGCAGTCTCCGGATCTCGGGGGGCAATCAGCCCCAGCATTTT. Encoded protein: CASSLRISGGNQPQHF.

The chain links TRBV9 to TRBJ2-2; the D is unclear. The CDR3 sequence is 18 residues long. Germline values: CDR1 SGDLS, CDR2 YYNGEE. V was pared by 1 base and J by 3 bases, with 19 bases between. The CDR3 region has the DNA TGTGCCAGCAGCGTATGGGGATCTGGGTTCTTGGACACCGGGGAGCTGTTTTTT. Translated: CASSVWGSGFLDTGELFF.

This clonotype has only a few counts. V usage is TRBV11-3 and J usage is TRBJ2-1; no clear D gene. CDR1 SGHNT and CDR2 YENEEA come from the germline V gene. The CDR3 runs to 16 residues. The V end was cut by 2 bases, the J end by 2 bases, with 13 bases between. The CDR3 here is CASSLWGSGPYNEQFF. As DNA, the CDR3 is TGTGCCAGCAGCTTATGGGGATCCGGGCCCTACAATGAGCAGTTCTTC.

This chain's CDR3 is CASSLARTGGLEKLFF. CDR3 sequence (DNA): TGTGCCAGCAGCTTAGCCAGGACAGGGGGACTCGAAAAACTGTTTTTT. The chain couples TRBV7-8 to TRBJ1-4, with TRBD1 matching 10 bases. The trim removed 0 bases at V and 8 bases at J, leaving 6 bases unmatched. Germline V gene sequence: CDR1 SGHVS, CDR2 FQNEAQ. The CDR3 is 16 residues long.

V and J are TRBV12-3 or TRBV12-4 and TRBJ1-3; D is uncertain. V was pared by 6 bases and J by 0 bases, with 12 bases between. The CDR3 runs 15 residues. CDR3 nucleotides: TGTGCCAGCAGAAATGACACCTACTCTGGAAACACCATATATTTT. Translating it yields CASRNDTYSGNTIYF.

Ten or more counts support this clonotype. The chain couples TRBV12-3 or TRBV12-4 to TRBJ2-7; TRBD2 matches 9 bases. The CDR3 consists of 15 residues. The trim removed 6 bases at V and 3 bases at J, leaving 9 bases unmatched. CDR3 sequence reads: CASSPGLAGVYEQYF. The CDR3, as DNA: TGTGCCAGCAGCCCGGGACTAGCCGGAGTCTACGAGCAGTACTTC.

This chain's CDR3 is CASSFTNTGELFF. The DNA for the CDR3 is TGTGCCAGCAGCTTCACGAACACCGGGGAGCTGTTTTTT. This chain connects TRBV7-8 to TRBJ2-2; D is unresolved. Germline V gene data show CDR1 as SGHVS and CDR2 as FQNEAQ. V was cut by 3 bases and J by 0 bases, with 2 bases left in between. This CDR3 is 13 amino acids long.

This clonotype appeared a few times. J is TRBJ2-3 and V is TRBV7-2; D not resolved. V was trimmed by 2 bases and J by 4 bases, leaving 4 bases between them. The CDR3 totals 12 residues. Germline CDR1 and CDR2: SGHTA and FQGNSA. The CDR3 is CASSLLSDTQYF. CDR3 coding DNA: TGTGCCAGCAGCTTATTGTCAGATACGCAGTATTTT.

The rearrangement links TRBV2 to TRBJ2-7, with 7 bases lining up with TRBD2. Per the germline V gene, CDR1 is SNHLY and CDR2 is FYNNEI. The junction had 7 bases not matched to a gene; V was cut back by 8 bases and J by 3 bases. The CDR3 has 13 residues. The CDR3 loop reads CASGNGGYYEQYF. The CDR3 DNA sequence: TGTGCCAGCGGAAACGGGGGGTACTACGAGCAGTACTTC. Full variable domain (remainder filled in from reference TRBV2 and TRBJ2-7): EPEVTQTPSHQVTQMGQEVILRCVPISNHLYFYWYRQILGQKVEFLVSFYNNEISEKSEIFDDQFSVERPDGSNFTLKIRSTKLEDSAMYFCASGNGGYYEQYFGPGTRLTVT.

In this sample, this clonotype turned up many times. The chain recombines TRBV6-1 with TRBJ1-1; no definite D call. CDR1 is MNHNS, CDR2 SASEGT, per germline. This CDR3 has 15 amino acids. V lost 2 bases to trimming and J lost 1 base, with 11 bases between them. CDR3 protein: CASSEYEGPNTEAFF. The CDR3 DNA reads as TGTGCCAGCAGTGAATACGAGGGCCCGAACACTGAAGCTTTCTTT.

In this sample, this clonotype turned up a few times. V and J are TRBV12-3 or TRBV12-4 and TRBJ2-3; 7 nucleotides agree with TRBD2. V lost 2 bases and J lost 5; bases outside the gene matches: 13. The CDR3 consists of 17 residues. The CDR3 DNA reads TGTGCCAGCAGTTTAAGGCCCGGGGGGAATAAACAAGATACGCAGTATTTT. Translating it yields CASSLRPGGNKQDTQYF.

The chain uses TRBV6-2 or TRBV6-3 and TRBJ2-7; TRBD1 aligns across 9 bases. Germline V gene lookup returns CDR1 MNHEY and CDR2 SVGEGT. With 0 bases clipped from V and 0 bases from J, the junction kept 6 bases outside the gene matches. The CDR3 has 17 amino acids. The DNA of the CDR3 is TGTGCCAGCAGTTACTCCAGACAGGGGGTAAACTCCTACGAGCAGTACTTC. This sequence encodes CASSYSRQGVNSYEQYF.

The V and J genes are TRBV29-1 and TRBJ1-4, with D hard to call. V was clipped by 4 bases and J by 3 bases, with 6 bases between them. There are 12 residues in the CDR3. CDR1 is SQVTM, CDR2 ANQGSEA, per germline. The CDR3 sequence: CSVVSPNEKLFF. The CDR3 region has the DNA TGCAGCGTTGTCAGCCCTAATGAAAAACTGTTTTTT. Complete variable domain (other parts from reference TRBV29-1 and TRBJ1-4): SAVISQKPSRDICQRGTSLTIQCQVDSQVTMMFWYRQQPGQSLTLIATANQGSEATYESGFVIDKFPISRPNLTFSTLTVSNMSPEDSSIYLCSVVSPNEKLFFGSGTQLSVL.

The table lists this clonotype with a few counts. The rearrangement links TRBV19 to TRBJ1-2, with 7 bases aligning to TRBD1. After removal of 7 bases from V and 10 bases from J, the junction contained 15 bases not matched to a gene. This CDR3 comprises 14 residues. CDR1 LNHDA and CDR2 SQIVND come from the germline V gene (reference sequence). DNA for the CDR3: TGTGCCAGTACCGCGGGACAGAAGAAGATCGACTACACCTTC. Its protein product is CASTAGQKKIDYTF.

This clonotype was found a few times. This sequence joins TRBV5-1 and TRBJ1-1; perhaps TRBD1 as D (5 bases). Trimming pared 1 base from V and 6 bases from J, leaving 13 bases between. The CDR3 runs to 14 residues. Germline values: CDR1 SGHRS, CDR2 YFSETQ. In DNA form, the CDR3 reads TGCGCCAGCAGCTTGTGGGGGACCGACGCTGAAGCTTTCTTT. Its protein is CASSLWGTDAEAFF.

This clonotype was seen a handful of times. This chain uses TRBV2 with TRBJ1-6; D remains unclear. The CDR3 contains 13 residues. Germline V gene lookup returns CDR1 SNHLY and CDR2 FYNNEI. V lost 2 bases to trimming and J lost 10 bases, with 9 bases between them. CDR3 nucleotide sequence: TGTGCCAGCAGTGAATCAAGGTTCTCACCCCTCCACTTT. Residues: CASSESRFSPLHF.

CDR3 protein: CASSLQRDGYTF. The DNA of the CDR3 is TGTGCCAGCTCCCTCCAAAGGGATGGCTACACCTTC. This chain links TRBV5-4 with TRBJ1-2; no reliable D call. V was cut by 7 bases and J by 6 bases, with 13 bases left in between. The CDR3 length is 12 residues. Germline V gene sequence: CDR1 SGHNT, CDR2 YYREEE (reference sequence).